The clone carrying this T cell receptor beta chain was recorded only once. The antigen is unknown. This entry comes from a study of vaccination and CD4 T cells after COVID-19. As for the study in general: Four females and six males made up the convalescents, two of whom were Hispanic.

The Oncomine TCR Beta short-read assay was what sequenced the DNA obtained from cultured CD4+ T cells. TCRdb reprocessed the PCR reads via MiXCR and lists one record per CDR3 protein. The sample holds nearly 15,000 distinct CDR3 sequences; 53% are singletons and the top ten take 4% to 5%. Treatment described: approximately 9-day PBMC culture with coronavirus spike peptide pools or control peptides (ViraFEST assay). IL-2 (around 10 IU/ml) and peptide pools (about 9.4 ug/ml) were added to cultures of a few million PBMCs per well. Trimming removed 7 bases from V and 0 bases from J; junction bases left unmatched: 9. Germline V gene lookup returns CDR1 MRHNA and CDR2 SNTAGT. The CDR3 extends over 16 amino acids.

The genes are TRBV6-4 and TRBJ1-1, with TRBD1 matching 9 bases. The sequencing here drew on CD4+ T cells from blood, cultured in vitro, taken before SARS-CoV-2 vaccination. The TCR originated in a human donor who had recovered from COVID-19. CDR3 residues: CASKPTDRGLNTEAFF. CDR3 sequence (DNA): TGTGCCAGCAAACCAACGGACAGGGGCCTGAACACTGAAGCTTTCTTT.